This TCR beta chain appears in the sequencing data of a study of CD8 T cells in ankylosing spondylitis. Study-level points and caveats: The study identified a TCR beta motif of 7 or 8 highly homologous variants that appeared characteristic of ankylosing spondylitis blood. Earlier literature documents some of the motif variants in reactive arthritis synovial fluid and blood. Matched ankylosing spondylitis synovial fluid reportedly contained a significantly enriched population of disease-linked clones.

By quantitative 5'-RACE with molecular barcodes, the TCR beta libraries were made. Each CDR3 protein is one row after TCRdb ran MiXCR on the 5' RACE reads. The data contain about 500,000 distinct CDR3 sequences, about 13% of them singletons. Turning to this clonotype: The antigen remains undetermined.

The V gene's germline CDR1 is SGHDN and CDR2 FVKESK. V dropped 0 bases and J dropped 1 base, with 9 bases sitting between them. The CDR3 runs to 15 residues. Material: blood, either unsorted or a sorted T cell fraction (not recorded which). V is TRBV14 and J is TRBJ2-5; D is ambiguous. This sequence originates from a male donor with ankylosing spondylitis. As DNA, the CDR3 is TGTGCCAGCAGCCAAGAGGGCCTGCCCCAAGAGACCCAGTACTTC. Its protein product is CASSQEGLPQETQYF.